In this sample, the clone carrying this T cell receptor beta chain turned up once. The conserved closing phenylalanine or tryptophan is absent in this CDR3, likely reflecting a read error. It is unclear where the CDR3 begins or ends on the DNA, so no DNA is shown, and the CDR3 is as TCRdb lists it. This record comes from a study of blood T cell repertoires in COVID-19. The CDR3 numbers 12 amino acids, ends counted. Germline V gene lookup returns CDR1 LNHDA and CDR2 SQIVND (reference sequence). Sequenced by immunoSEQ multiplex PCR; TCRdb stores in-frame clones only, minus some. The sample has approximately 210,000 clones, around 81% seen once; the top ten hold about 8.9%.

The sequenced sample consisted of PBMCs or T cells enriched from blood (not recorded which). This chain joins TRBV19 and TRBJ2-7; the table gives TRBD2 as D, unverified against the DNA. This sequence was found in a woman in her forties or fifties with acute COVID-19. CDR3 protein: CASSIQSSRGGD.